Presented here are 11 T cell receptor beta chains from one specimen sequenced in a study of cytomegalovirus exposure and HLA in healthy donors. 13 Jbeta primers and 60 Vbeta primers were used for the PCR. TCRdb's copy holds only in-frame clones and misses some; the assay was immunoSEQ multiplex PCR. The table shows about 200,000 clones, with about 77% occurring only once. The specimen sequenced was PBMCs. Receptors were obtained from a young woman in good health and CMV-seronegative.

J is TRBJ1-5 and V is TRBV7-2; 8 positions agree with TRBD1. Germline-derived CDR1 and CDR2 are SGHTA and FQGNSA. The CDR3 length is 15 residues. V was clipped by 4 bases and J by 6 bases; unmatched bases: 8. CDR3 bases: TGTGCCAGCAGCTGGCAGGGGGCGGATGGTCAGCCCCAGCATTTT. As protein: CASSWQGADGQPQHF.

This chain uses TRBV30 with TRBJ1-5; the D is unclear. Germline assignment: CDR1 GTSNPN and CDR2 SVGIG (reference sequence). CDR3 length: 14 amino acids. V gave up 0 bases and J gave up 0 bases, with 6 bases separating them. CDR3: CAWSVLSSNQPQHF. DNA of the CDR3: TGTGCCTGGAGTGTACTGTCTAGCAATCAGCCCCAGCATTTT.

The chain joins TRBV4-2 to TRBJ2-3; D uncertain. In germline, CDR1 is LGHNA, CDR2 YNFKEQ. There are 15 residues in the CDR3. Between the trimmed V and J ends, which lost 1 base and 4 bases, there was a span of 12 bases. CDR3 DNA sequence: TGTGCCAGCAGCCAAGTGCTAGATTCCCCAGATACGCAGTATTTT. The encoded protein is CASSQVLDSPDTQYF.

J is TRBJ2-7 and V is TRBV4-2; TRBD2 matches 9 bases. CDR3 size: 16 residues. With 5 bases clipped from V and 3 bases from J, the junction kept 11 bases outside the gene matches. Germline V lookup: CDR1 LGHNA, CDR2 YNFKEQ. The CDR3 coding sequence is TGTGCCAGCAGCATACATAGCGGGAGAGCGGACTACGAGCAGTACTTC. This translates into CASSIHSGRADYEQYF.

V usage is TRBV7-9 and J usage is TRBJ2-7; 9 nucleotides agree with TRBD1. The CDR3 consists of 14 residues. Germline assignment: CDR1 SEHNR and CDR2 FQNEAQ (reference sequence). CDR3 sequence reads: CAAAALTGGYEQYF. CDR3 coding DNA: TGTGCAGCGGCAGCCTTGACAGGGGGCTACGAGCAGTACTTC.

This clone was detected only a few times. The chain carries TRBV30 and TRBJ1-1, with D unresolved. The CDR3 spans 12 residues. Germline lookup yields CDR1 GTSNPN and CDR2 SVGIG (reference sequence). Trimming removed 3 bases from V and 3 bases from J, with 8 bases in between. CDR3 DNA sequence: TGTGCCTGGAGATCGAGGTACACTGAAGCTTTCTTT. It translates to CAWRSRYTEAFF.

This clone was counted once. The V gene is TRBV19, the J gene TRBJ1-2, with 7 nucleotides matching TRBD1. Germline loops: CDR1 LNHDA, CDR2 SQIVND (reference sequence). With V trimmed by 10 bases and J by 1 base, 12 bases remained unmatched. The CDR3 consists of 15 residues. In nucleotides, the CDR3 is TGTGCCACCTCCTCCTCAGGGGGGCGTAACTATGGCTACACCTTC. Amino acid sequence: CATSSSGGRNYGYTF. The full variable domain, with the rest looked up from reference TRBV19 and TRBJ1-2, is DGGITQSPKYLFRKEGQNVTLSCEQNLNHDAMYWYRQDPGQGLRLIYYSQIVNDFQKGDIAEGYSVSREKKESFPLTVTSAQKNPTAFYLCATSSSGGRNYGYTFGSGTRLTVV.

In its sample, this clone was seen a few times. The chain carries TRBV6-5 and TRBJ1-1; D possibly corresponds to TRBD1 (6 bases). Germline CDR1 reads MNHEY; CDR2 reads SVGAGI. CDR3 length: 11 amino acids. V was shortened by 5 bases and J by 10 bases, with 11 bases between the two germline ends. CDR3 amino acids: CASSGGRAAFF. The CDR3 bases are TGTGCCAGCAGTGGGGGCCGGGCAGCTTTCTTT.

This sequence joins TRBV6-1 and TRBJ1-5, with 8 positions matching TRBD1. The germline gives CDR1 MNHNS, CDR2 SASEGT. This CDR3 comprises 16 residues. V dropped 4 bases and J dropped 7; count of bases not matched to a gene: 12. CDR3 nucleotide sequence: TGTGCCAGCAGTGGGAGCCTCGGGACAGGCAGCCAGCCCCAGCATTTT. As protein: CASSGSLGTGSQPQHF.

The gene calls are TRBV18 and TRBJ1-1, with TRBD1 matching 8 bases. This CDR3 is 15 amino acids long. The V segment lost 2 bases and the J segment 5 bases; nucleotides outside the gene matches: 7. CDR1 is KGHSH and CDR2 is LQKENI in the germline V gene. Here the CDR3 reads CASSPKSQGETEAFF. CDR3 nucleotides: TGTGCCAGCTCACCAAAATCACAGGGGGAGACTGAAGCTTTCTTT.

As concerns this clone: Additional DNA sequences in this sample encode the identical CDR3. The genes are TRBV18 and TRBJ1-1; D unresolved. V was pared by 6 bases and J by 1 base, with 9 bases between. This CDR3 is built from 13 residues. CDR1 and CDR2 (germline): KGHSH, LQKENI. CDR3 protein: CASSPNGNTEAFF. CDR3 sequence (DNA): TGTGCCAGCTCCCCCAACGGGAACACTGAAGCTTTCTTT.